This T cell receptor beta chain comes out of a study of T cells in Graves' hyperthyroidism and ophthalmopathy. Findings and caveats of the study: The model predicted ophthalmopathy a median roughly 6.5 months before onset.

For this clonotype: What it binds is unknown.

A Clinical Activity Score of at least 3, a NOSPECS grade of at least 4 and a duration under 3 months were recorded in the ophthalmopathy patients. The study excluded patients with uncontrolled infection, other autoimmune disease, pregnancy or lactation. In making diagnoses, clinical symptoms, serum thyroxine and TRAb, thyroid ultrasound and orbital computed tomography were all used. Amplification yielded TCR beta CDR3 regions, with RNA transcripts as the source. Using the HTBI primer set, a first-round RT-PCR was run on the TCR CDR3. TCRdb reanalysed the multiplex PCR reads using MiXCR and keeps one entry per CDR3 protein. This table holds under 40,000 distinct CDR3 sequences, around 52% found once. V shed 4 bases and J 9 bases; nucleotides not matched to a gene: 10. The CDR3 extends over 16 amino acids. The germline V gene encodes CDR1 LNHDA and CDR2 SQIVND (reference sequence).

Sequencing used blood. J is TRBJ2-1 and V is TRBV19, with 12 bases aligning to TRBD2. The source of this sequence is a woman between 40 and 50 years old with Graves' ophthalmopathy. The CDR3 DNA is TGTGCCAGTAGTAGCCCAGCTAGCGGGAGGGGAGCTGAGCAGTTCTTC. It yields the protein CASSSPASGRGAEQFF.